A single sample is the source of the 30 T cell receptor beta chains below, sequenced in a study of blood T cell repertoires in COVID-19. The data were produced by immunoSEQ multiplex PCR, yet TCRdb's version contains in-frame clones alone and is incomplete. The sample shows 150,000 to 180,000 clones, over 60% of them seen only once. Sequenced input: peripheral blood. These receptors all stem from an elderly woman with acute or convalescent COVID-19.

In its sample, this clone was seen a few times. The chain links TRBV7-2 to TRBJ2-5; 7 bases are a match to TRBD2. Trimming removed 4 bases from V and 3 bases from J; junction bases left unmatched: 8. There are 15 residues in the CDR3. Germline loops: CDR1 SGHTA, CDR2 FQGNSA. CDR3 sequence (DNA): TGTGCCAGCAGCTCCAGGCTAGCGGCGGAAGAGACCCAGTACTTC. Its translation is CASSSRLAAEETQYF.

In this sample, this clone turned up once. The chain recombines TRBV7-2 with TRBJ1-6; 9 nucleotides align to TRBD1. This CDR3 is built from 15 residues. Germline assignment: CDR1 SGHTA and CDR2 FQGNSA. Trimming at V came to 4 bases and at J to 9 bases, leaving 7 bases not matched to a gene. CDR3: CASSSGQGLGSPLHF. The CDR3 nucleotides are TGTGCCAGCAGCTCGGGACAGGGCCTGGGTTCACCCCTCCACTTT. Together with reference TRBV7-2 and TRBJ1-6, the CDR3 gives the full variable domain: GAGVSQSPSNKVTEKGKDVELRCDPISGHTALYWYRQSLGQGLEFLIYFQGNSAPDKSGLPSDRFSAERTGGSVSTLTIQRTQQEDSAVYLCASSSGQGLGSPLHFGNGTRLTVT.

The rearrangement joins TRBV5-1 to TRBJ2-1; 7 nucleotides align to TRBD1. V lost 7 bases, J lost 14 bases, and 9 bases stayed unmatched. Germline CDR1 reads SGHRS; CDR2 reads YFSETQ. CDR3 length: 11 amino acids. In DNA, the CDR3 is TGCGCCAGCCGTGACGGGACAGAAGAGTTCTTC. This codes for CASRDGTEEFF.

The chain uses TRBV18 and TRBJ1-5; 9 nucleotides line up with TRBD1. This CDR3 is 14 amino acids long. Germline V gives CDR1 KGHSH, CDR2 LQKENI. With 6 bases clipped from V and 6 bases from J, the junction kept 6 bases outside the gene matches. CDR3 sequence reads: CASSRTGGGQPQHF. CDR3 coding DNA: TGTGCCAGCTCTCGAACAGGGGGCGGTCAGCCCCAGCATTTT.

The CDR3 reads CASSELGQGAGEQYF. DNA for the CDR3: TGTGCCAGCTCAGAGCTCGGGCAGGGGGCGGGCGAGCAGTACTTC. The chain joins TRBV18 to TRBJ2-7; TRBD1 aligns across 8 bases. Germline lookup yields CDR1 KGHSH and CDR2 LQKENI. Germline trimming cut 5 bases from V and 6 bases from J; bases unmatched to any gene: 12. CDR3 length equals 15 residues.

The V gene is TRBV15, the J gene TRBJ1-4; D gene unclear. V was pared by 1 base and J by 0 bases, with 9 bases between. The CDR3 has 16 amino acids. In germline, CDR1 is LNHNV, CDR2 YYDKDF (reference sequence). The CDR3 loop is CATSRGQSSTNEKLFF. CDR3 in DNA: TGTGCCACCAGCAGAGGGCAGTCCTCAACTAATGAAAAACTGTTTTTT.

This chain links TRBV7-2 with TRBJ2-5; D uncertain. CDR1 and CDR2 (germline): SGHTA, FQGNSA. This CDR3 has 12 amino acids. V gave up 5 bases and J gave up 2 bases, with 6 bases separating them. The CDR3 is CASSEQQETQYF. Written as DNA, the CDR3 is TGTGCCAGCAGCGAACAGCAAGAGACCCAGTACTTC.

The chain combines TRBV5-1 with TRBJ2-3; 7 positions agree with TRBD1. The CDR3 is 15 residues long. Losses at the gene ends were 4 bases for V and 0 bases for J; bases not matched to a gene: 5. Germline lookup yields CDR1 SGHRS and CDR2 YFSETQ. As DNA, the CDR3 is TGCGCCAGCAGCCCGGGGACAGCTAGCACAGATACGCAGTATTTT. The encoded protein is CASSPGTASTDTQYF. Full variable domain (remainder filled in from reference TRBV5-1 and TRBJ2-3): KAGVTQTPRYLIKTRGQQVTLSCSPISGHRSVSWYQQTPGQGLQFLFEYFSETQRNKGNFPGRFSGRQFSNSRSEMNVSTLELGDSALYLCASSPGTASTDTQYFGPGTRLTVL.

V usage is TRBV11-2 and J usage is TRBJ1-1, with 9 bases aligning to TRBD1. The CDR3 contains 14 residues. Germline CDR1 reads SGHAT; CDR2 reads FQNNGV. V dropped 2 bases and J dropped 4; count of bases not matched to a gene: 2. The CDR3 nucleotides read TGTGCCAGCAGCTTAACAGGGGGCCTCACTGAAGCTTTCTTT. Translated: CASSLTGGLTEAFF.

This sequence joins TRBV6-5 and TRBJ1-3; D gene uncertain. V lost 4 bases to trimming and J lost 0 bases, with 13 bases between them. The CDR3 has 16 amino acids. Germline V gene sequence: CDR1 MNHEY, CDR2 SVGAGI. The CDR3 loop reads CASSSGGWDSGNTIYF. CDR3 DNA: TGTGCCAGCAGTTCAGGAGGGTGGGACTCTGGAAACACCATATATTTT.

This clone was detected only once. The CDR3 here is CASSATGLAGVGETQYF. The CDR3 nucleotides read TGTGCCAGCAGCGCAACGGGACTAGCGGGAGTGGGAGAGACCCAGTACTTC. The genes are TRBV9 and TRBJ2-5, with TRBD2 identical over 14 bases. This CDR3 is built from 17 residues. V was pared by 3 bases and J by 4 bases, with 8 bases of the junction left unmatched. Germline V lookup: CDR1 SGDLS, CDR2 YYNGEE.

Only a few counts were recorded for this clone. The chain carries TRBV5-4 and TRBJ1-1; 8 bases line up with TRBD1. This CDR3 contains 14 residues. Germline loops: CDR1 SGHNT, CDR2 YYREEE (reference sequence). The J segment lost 13 bases and the V segment lost 3 bases, leaving 14 bases of the junction unmatched. CDR3 amino acids: CASSSENPTGVGFF. The CDR3 DNA reads TGTGCCAGCAGCTCCGAGAACCCGACAGGGGTTGGTTTCTTT.

The DNA of the CDR3 is TGTGCCAGTAGAAGGCAGGGGGCTGCAAATGAGCAGTTCTTC. It translates to CASRRQGAANEQFF. The chain couples TRBV19 to TRBJ2-1, with TRBD1 identical over 8 bases. The CDR3 is 14 residues long. Germline V CDR1 and CDR2: LNHDA, SQIVND (reference sequence). V lost 6 bases and J lost 7; bases outside the gene matches: 8.

The chain recombines TRBV19 with TRBJ1-3, with D unresolved. This CDR3 spans 14 amino acids. CDR1 is LNHDA and CDR2 is SQIVND in the germline V gene (reference sequence). V dropped 3 bases and J dropped 0 bases, with 6 bases sitting between them. The CDR3, as DNA: TGTGCCAGTAGTATGATTAGCTCTGGAAACACCATATATTTT. Protein sequence: CASSMISSGNTIYF.

The CDR3 coding sequence is TGCGCCAGCAGCTTGGGGGGACAGCAGAACACTGAAGCTTTCTTT. Amino acid sequence: CASSLGGQQNTEAFF. The chain is built from TRBV5-1 and TRBJ1-1, with 7 bases identical to TRBD1. V lost 0 bases, J lost 1 base, and 3 bases stayed unmatched. From germline, CDR1 is SGHRS and CDR2 YFSETQ. This CDR3 has 15 amino acids.

The chain has TRBV3-1 (or the pseudogene TRBV3-2) and TRBJ1-2; TRBD1 is a possible D gene (5 bases). CDR1 and CDR2 from the germline V gene are LGHDT and YNNKEL (reference sequence). The CDR3 consists of 16 residues. Trimming took off 1 base at V and 9 bases at J, with 21 bases between the two ends. The CDR3 is CASSQGGGVTGTSYTF. The CDR3 DNA follows: TGTGCCAGCAGCCAAGGAGGAGGGGTCACGGGCACGAGCTACACCTTC.

This clone was picked up a small number of times. The V and J genes are TRBV2 and TRBJ1-2; TRBD1 matches 7 bases. The V gene end was trimmed by 6 bases and the J gene end by 3 bases; junction bases not matched to a gene: 4. Per germline, CDR1 SNHLY and CDR2 FYNNEI. This CDR3 spans 13 amino acids. Here the CDR3 DNA reads TGTGCCAGCAGGGCAGGGGGTGACTATGGCTACACCTTC. Protein sequence: CASRAGGDYGYTF.

The V and J genes are TRBV4-3 and TRBJ2-4, with TRBD1 matching 8 bases. The germline V gene has CDR1 LGHNA and CDR2 YSLEER. The CDR3 length is 14 residues. The V segment lost 8 bases and the J segment 7 bases; nucleotides outside the gene matches: 10. CDR3 loop: CASSPQRQGNIQYF. In DNA, the CDR3 is TGCGCCAGCTCCCCCCAGAGACAGGGGAACATTCAGTACTTC.

V gene TRBV2 combines with J gene TRBJ1-1, with D perhaps TRBD1 (5 bases). CDR3 length: 12 amino acids. CDR1 and CDR2 from the germline V gene are SNHLY and FYNNEI. Trimming left V 7 bases short and J 8 bases short, with 14 bases between. The CDR3 DNA is TGTGCCAGCATTCCAGGGAAAGTCGAAGCTTTCTTT. It encodes CASIPGKVEAFF.

The sample holds a few counts of this clone. The V call is TRBV12-3 or TRBV12-4, the J call TRBJ1-2, with 10 nucleotides matching TRBD1. The CDR3 is 13 residues long. V lost 4 bases and J lost 6; bases outside the gene matches: 2. Here the CDR3 DNA reads TGTGCCAGCAGTTCGGGACAGGGGAATGGCTACACCTTC. As protein: CASSSGQGNGYTF.

This chain uses TRBV10-2 with TRBJ1-1, with D maybe TRBD1 (5 bases). Trimming stripped 6 bases from V and 4 bases from J, with 15 bases between. This CDR3 spans 14 amino acids. CDR1 is WSHSY and CDR2 is SAAADI in the germline V gene. CDR3 residues: CASRKGLHFTEAFF. DNA of the CDR3: TGCGCCAGCAGGAAGGGACTCCACTTCACTGAAGCTTTCTTT.

This clone was counted only a few times. The genes are TRBV6-1 and TRBJ2-5; weak D call: TRBD2 (7 bases). CDR1 and CDR2 (germline): MNHNS, SASEGT. Trimming stripped 9 bases from V and 2 bases from J, with 19 bases between. This CDR3 region has 15 residues. The CDR3 spells CASRQSGGSQETQYF. CDR3 nucleotide sequence: TGTGCCAGTCGCCAGTCGGGGGGCTCACAAGAGACCCAGTACTTC.

The chain is built from TRBV7-2 and TRBJ2-7; a weak D match, TRBD1 (6 bases). The V gene's germline CDR1 is SGHTA and CDR2 FQGNSA. Between the trimmed V and J ends, which lost 1 base and 6 bases, there was a span of 10 bases. The CDR3 consists of 13 residues. Written as DNA, the CDR3 is TGTGCCAGCAGCTTAGGCTGGACAGTCGAGCAGTACTTC. It specifies CASSLGWTVEQYF.

The chain is built from TRBV25-1 and TRBJ1-4; tentative D call: TRBD1 (6 bases). This CDR3 is built from 17 residues. Germline V gene sequence: CDR1 MGHDK, CDR2 SYGVNS. V was cut by 4 bases and J by 8 bases, with 23 bases left in between. The CDR3 is CASSAPQAGAPGEKLFF. In nucleotides, the CDR3 is TGTGCCAGCAGTGCCCCACAGGCGGGGGCGCCCGGGGAAAAACTGTTTTTT.

This clone was seen a few times. The chain links TRBV3-1 (or the pseudogene TRBV3-2) to TRBJ2-1, with D possibly matching TRBD2 (6 bases). V lost 0 bases and J 4 bases, leaving 10 bases between the germline ends. Germline CDR1 LGHDT, CDR2 YNNKEL (reference sequence). There are 15 residues in the CDR3. The DNA of the CDR3 is TGTGCCAGCAGCCAAGATTTGGGGGGATACAATGAGCAGTTCTTC. It translates to CASSQDLGGYNEQFF.

This chain uses TRBV5-1 with TRBJ2-2; TRBD2 agrees at 8 bases. This CDR3 has 14 amino acids. CDR1 and CDR2 from the germline V gene are SGHRS and YFSETQ. V dropped 9 bases and J dropped 1; count of bases not matched to a gene: 5. This chain's CDR3 is CATNSGGNTGELFF. For the CDR3, the DNA is TGCGCCACCAACAGCGGGGGGAACACCGGGGAGCTGTTTTTT.

V usage is TRBV5-1 and J usage is TRBJ1-1; tentatively, D is TRBD1 (5 bases). Germline V gene data show CDR1 as SGHRS and CDR2 as YFSETQ. V gave up 4 bases and J gave up 1 base, with 23 bases separating them. The length of the CDR3 is 18 residues. CDR3 sequence (DNA): TGCGCCAGCAGCCTACAAACCTCGGGGGGACGGCAGAACACTGAAGCTTTCTTT. The encoded protein is CASSLQTSGGRQNTEAFF.

The V gene is TRBV4-3, the J gene TRBJ2-2; TRBD1 agrees at 10 bases. The CDR3 has 18 amino acids. Germline CDR1 LGHNA, CDR2 YSLEER. V shed 0 bases, J shed 8 bases, and the junction held 12 bases outside the gene matches. The CDR3 DNA follows: TGCGCCAGCAGCCAAGAAGTTTTTGGACAGGGGGAGAAGGGGGAGCTGTTTTTT. Amino acids: CASSQEVFGQGEKGELFF.

The chain has TRBV3-1 (or the pseudogene TRBV3-2) and TRBJ2-1; D ambiguous. Germline V lookup: CDR1 LGHDT, CDR2 YNNKEL (reference sequence). This CDR3 has 12 residues. V shed 2 bases and J shed 5 bases, with 4 bases lying between them. Here the CDR3 reads CASSQSNNEQFF. The CDR3, as DNA: TGTGCCAGCAGCCAATCCAACAATGAGCAGTTCTTC.

The CDR3 loop reads CASSDGQRGEKLFF. Here the CDR3 DNA reads TGTGCCAGCAGTGATGGACAGAGGGGTGAAAAACTGTTTTTT. J is TRBJ1-4 and V is TRBV25-1, with TRBD1 as a possible D gene (6 bases). The CDR3 spans 14 residues. The V end lost 3 bases, the J end lost 7 bases, and 12 bases lay between the germline ends. CDR1 is MGHDK, CDR2 SYGVNS, per germline.